These 24 T cell receptor beta chains originate from one sample sequenced in a study of vaccination and CD4 T cells after COVID-19. The treatment denotes: roughly 11-day PBMC culture with coronavirus spike peptide pools or control peptides (ViraFEST assay). The assay that was used to sequence DNA from cultured CD4+ T cells was the Oncomine TCR Beta short-read assay. One entry per CDR3 protein, called by TCRdb with MiXCR from the PCR reads. The data hold more than 15,000 distinct CDR3 sequences, with approximately 52% observed a single time. These receptors' targets are unknown. Sample: CD4+ T cells from blood, cultured in vitro. Receptors originate from a human donor who had recovered from COVID-19.

The J gene is TRBJ1-3, the V gene TRBV28, with D unclear. The CDR3 has 14 amino acids. Deletions cut 8 bases from V and 0 bases from J, with 11 bases between. CDR1 and CDR2 from the germline V gene are MDHEN and SYDVKM. CDR3 sequence (DNA): TGTGCCAGCGGAAAACAGTACTCTGGAAACACCATATATTTT. Amino acid sequence: CASGKQYSGNTIYF.

This clonotype was observed a few times. This chain connects TRBV6-1 to TRBJ1-5, with D uncertain. Trimming cost V 1 base and J 4 bases, with 14 bases left between them. This CDR3 has 16 residues. CDR1 MNHNS and CDR2 SASEGT come from the germline V gene. The CDR3 region is CASSEVWAAENQPQHF. CDR3 sequence (DNA): TGTGCCAGCAGTGAAGTTTGGGCAGCGGAAAATCAGCCCCAGCATTTT.

This chain links TRBV7-8 with TRBJ1-5, with 7 positions matching TRBD1. Germline CDR1 reads SGHVS; CDR2 reads FQNEAQ. J gave up 1 base and V 3 bases, and 6 bases lay outside the gene matches. The CDR3 runs 16 residues. The CDR3 loop reads CASSFSGTVSNQPQHF. CDR3 bases: TGTGCCAGCAGCTTTTCCGGGACAGTGAGCAATCAGCCCCAGCATTTT.

Details on this clonotype: The junction does not match germline at one end; this may be a read error. The chain is built from TRBV6-1 and TRBJ2-2, with D unclear. This CDR3 contains 14 residues. CDR1 is MNHNS and CDR2 is SASEGT in the germline V gene. In DNA, the CDR3 is TGTGCCAGCGGTGACGGACGGAACACCGGGGAGCTGTTTTTT. Translating gives CASGDGRNTGELFF.

V is TRBV19 and J is TRBJ2-4; the match to TRBD2 covers 7 bases. Trimming cost V 3 bases and J 3 bases; bases outside gene matches: 5. Germline values: CDR1 LNHDA, CDR2 SQIVND (reference sequence). The CDR3 consists of 15 residues. DNA for the CDR3: TGTGCCAGTAGTATCTTGCGGGGGAGCAAAAACATTCAGTACTTC. This gives the protein CASSILRGSKNIQYF.

This clonotype turned up a few times. The rearrangement uses TRBV21-1 and TRBJ1-1; the table gives TRBD1 as D, unverified against the DNA. TRBV21-1 corresponds to a pseudogene. This CDR3 comprises 16 residues. The CDR3 loop is CASSTDRPAGDTEAFF. The CDR3 coding sequence is TGTGCCAGCAGCACCGACAGGCCGGCAGGGGACACTGAAGCTTTCTTT.

The chain combines TRBV20-1 with TRBJ2-1; 14 bases agree with TRBD2. Germline V gene data show CDR1 as DFQATT and CDR2 as SNEGSKA (reference sequence). The CDR3 is 17 amino acids. Trimming removed 5 bases from V and 1 base from J; junction bases left unmatched: 7. The CDR3 coding sequence is TGCAGTGCTCCAGGACTAGCGGGGGGCCTATCCTACAATGAGCAGTTCTTC. It codes for CSAPGLAGGLSYNEQFF.

The CDR3 spells CSVVPYRETYEQYF. The CDR3 DNA is TGCAGCGTTGTACCCTACAGGGAGACCTACGAGCAGTACTTC. The chain uses TRBV29-1 and TRBJ2-7, with TRBD1 as a possible D gene (6 bases). This CDR3 is built from 14 residues. Germline CDR1 and CDR2: SQVTM and ANQGSEA. The V and J ends lost 4 bases and 2 bases respectively, with 15 bases between them.

The chain has TRBV20-1 and TRBJ1-5, with D possibly TRBD1 on 5 matching bases. The CDR3 contains 17 residues. The V end lost 0 bases, the J end lost 0 bases, and 15 bases lay between the germline ends. Germline CDR1 is DFQATT and CDR2 is SNEGSKA (reference sequence). For the CDR3, the DNA is TGCAGTGCTAGAGATCCCCCCCCCGGGGGTAGCAATCAGCCCCAGCATTTT. Encoded protein: CSARDPPPGGSNQPQHF.

The chain employs TRBV19 and TRBJ1-1, with a weak D call TRBD1 (5 bases). CDR3 size: 13 residues. Deletions cut 6 bases from V and 4 bases from J, with 12 bases between. Germline lookup yields CDR1 LNHDA and CDR2 SQIVND (reference sequence). The CDR3: CASSLRGGTEAFF. The CDR3, as DNA: TGTGCCAGTAGCTTACGTGGGGGCACTGAAGCTTTCTTT.

This clonotype counts as medium-sized. CDR3 sequence: CASSSLKTGGGANVLTF. For the CDR3, the DNA is TGCGCCAGCAGCTCTCTGAAAACCGGGGGAGGGGCCAACGTCCTGACTTTC. The gene calls are TRBV5-1 and TRBJ2-6, with a possible D match to TRBD2 (6 bases). The CDR3 loop spans 17 amino acids. The V and J ends lost 3 bases and 4 bases respectively, with 17 bases between them. Germline V gene data show CDR1 as SGHRS and CDR2 as YFSETQ.

This clonotype appeared a few times. This rearrangement joins TRBV7-3 to TRBJ2-7, with D possibly called TRBD1 or TRBD2 (6 bases each). Trimming pared 4 bases from V and 3 bases from J, leaving 16 bases between. CDR3 length equals 15 residues. CDR1 and CDR2 (germline): SGHTA, FQGTGA. The CDR3 is CASSSSGGESYEQYF. In DNA form, the CDR3 reads TGTGCCAGCAGCTCGTCCGGGGGCGAGAGCTACGAGCAGTACTTC.

This clonotype was recorded once. The CDR3 region has the DNA TGTGCCAGCAGTGAACCTCCTAGGGTGGCCACAGATACGCAGTATTTT. Translating it yields CASSEPPRVATDTQYF. The chain employs TRBV2 and TRBJ2-3; D not certain. The CDR3 extends over 16 amino acids. Trimming cost V 2 bases and J 2 bases, with 14 bases left between them. In germline, CDR1 is SNHLY, CDR2 FYNNEI.

The rearrangement joins TRBV24-1 to TRBJ1-5; D ambiguous. CDR1 is KGHDR, CDR2 SFDVKD, per germline. Trimming removed 5 bases from V and 3 bases from J, with 13 bases in between. This CDR3 contains 15 residues. CDR3 residues: CATSGRITTNQPQHF. In DNA, the CDR3 is TGTGCCACCAGTGGCAGAATTACTACCAATCAGCCCCAGCATTTT.

The chain employs TRBV20-1 and TRBJ2-1, with TRBD2 as a possible D gene (6 bases). Trimming cost V 6 bases and J 7 bases, with 22 bases left between them. The CDR3 totals 15 residues. The germline CDR1 and CDR2 sequences are DFQATT and SNEGSKA (reference sequence). CDR3 amino acids: CSAGEAHLLTNEQFF. The CDR3 DNA reads TGCAGTGCCGGGGAGGCCCACTTGCTTACGAATGAGCAGTTCTTC.

The chain is built from TRBV20-1 and TRBJ2-1; TRBD2 aligns across 9 bases. J lost 5 bases, V lost 5 bases, and 10 bases had no gene match. The CDR3 runs to 15 residues. The germline CDR1 and CDR2 sequences are DFQATT and SNEGSKA (reference sequence). This chain's CDR3 is CSAVFSGGTNNEQFF. As DNA, the CDR3 is TGCAGTGCTGTTTTTAGCGGGGGCACGAACAATGAGCAGTTCTTC.

This clonotype came up once. V and J are TRBV6-5 and TRBJ2-7; the D gene is possibly TRBD1 (5 bases). The CDR3 has 15 amino acids. The V end lost 2 bases, the J end lost 2 bases, and 13 bases lay between the germline ends. CDR1 and CDR2 (germline): MNHEY, SVGAGI. CDR3 sequence reads: CASSYGAGKAYEQYF. As DNA, the CDR3 is TGTGCCAGCAGTTACGGGGCAGGAAAGGCCTACGAGCAGTACTTC.

V is TRBV2 and J is TRBJ1-5, with 10 positions matching TRBD1. V shed 3 bases, J shed 3 bases, and the junction held 5 bases outside the gene matches. This CDR3 has 16 residues. CDR1 is SNHLY and CDR2 is FYNNEI in the germline V gene. CDR3 DNA: TGTGCCAGCAGTGAGGACAGGGGGGACTTCAATCAGCCCCAGCATTTT. Protein sequence: CASSEDRGDFNQPQHF.

The chain recombines TRBV4-1 with TRBJ1-1, with D hard to call. From germline, CDR1 is MGHRA and CDR2 YSYEKL. This CDR3 comprises 16 residues. V was pared by 1 base and J by 4 bases, with 16 bases between. The CDR3 loop is CASSQARDRVVTEAFF. As DNA, the CDR3 is TGCGCCAGCAGCCAAGCCCGGGATAGGGTTGTCACTGAAGCTTTCTTT.

The chain is built from TRBV19 and TRBJ2-1, with D tentatively TRBD2 (5 bases). Germline V gene sequence: CDR1 LNHDA, CDR2 SQIVND (reference sequence). This CDR3 has 15 amino acids. Trimming took 7 bases from V and 9 from J, leaving 22 bases between them. This CDR3 is CASIGNGERSGEQFF. The CDR3 coding sequence is TGTGCCAGTATCGGGAACGGAGAACGCTCGGGTGAGCAGTTCTTC. The variable domain in full, completed from reference TRBV19 and TRBJ2-1, reads DGGITQSPKYLFRKEGQNVTLSCEQNLNHDAMYWYRQDPGQGLRLIYYSQIVNDFQKGDIAEGYSVSREKKESFPLTVTSAQKNPTAFYLCASIGNGERSGEQFFGPGTRLTVL.

This chain's CDR3 is CASSSDRGGSEAFF. Here the CDR3 DNA reads TGTGCCAGCTCGTCGGACAGGGGCGGCTCTGAAGCTTTCTTT. The V and J genes are TRBV18 and TRBJ1-1; 9 positions agree with TRBD1. With V trimmed by 6 bases and J by 6 bases, 8 bases remained unmatched. The CDR3 runs to 14 residues. Germline CDR1 reads KGHSH; CDR2 reads LQKENI.

The chain couples TRBV28 to TRBJ2-7, with 9 bases aligning to TRBD2. V lost 2 bases to trimming and J lost 2 bases; unmatched junction nucleotides: 4. Germline V gives CDR1 MDHEN, CDR2 SYDVKM. CDR3 length: 15 amino acids. The CDR3 sequence is CASSLIGGRAYEQYF. In DNA form, the CDR3 reads TGTGCCAGCAGTTTAATCGGCGGGAGGGCCTACGAGCAGTACTTC.

This clonotype has just one count. The genes are TRBV5-5 and TRBJ2-7, with D perhaps matching TRBD1 (6 bases). The CDR3 runs to 16 residues. Between the trimmed V and J ends, which lost 0 bases and 2 bases, there was a span of 15 bases. Germline V gene sequence: CDR1 SGHKS, CDR2 YYEKEE (reference sequence). DNA of the CDR3: TGTGCCAGCAGCTTGGGGTTCCGGGACACCCCCTACGAGCAGTACTTC. Amino acids: CASSLGFRDTPYEQYF.

This clonotype was detected only a few times. The J gene is TRBJ1-2, the V gene TRBV19; 7 bases are a match to TRBD1. After removal of 3 bases from V and 4 bases from J, the junction contained 17 bases not matched to a gene. CDR3 length: 18 amino acids. The germline CDR1 and CDR2 sequences are LNHDA and SQIVND (reference sequence). CDR3 residues: CASSINGQGVVGLYGYTF. The CDR3, as DNA: TGTGCCAGTAGTATTAACGGCCAGGGGGTGGTCGGACTCTATGGCTACACCTTC.